The 26 T cell receptor beta chains reported below all come from one sample, sequenced in a study of shared clonotypes between healthy human individuals. Assay used: immunoSEQ multiplex PCR; TCRdb lists only in-frame clones, some missing. The repertoire holds 2.3 million or so clones, with over 85% as singletons. Sample: naive CD4+ T cells from PBMCs. Indicated subset: CD45RA+ positively selected. Receptors were obtained from a man younger than 35 in good health. Some clones in this sample may be carry-over from other donors' samples.

V usage is TRBV13 and J usage is TRBJ1-1; D remains unclear. The germline V gene has CDR1 PRHDT and CDR2 FYEKMQ (reference sequence). With 5 bases removed from V and 6 bases from J, the gap between germline ends came to 16 bases. The CDR3 runs 14 residues. DNA for the CDR3: TGTGCCAGCAGCCGGACCAAGTTTTGGGCTGAAGCTTTCTTT. Its protein is CASSRTKFWAEAFF.

This chain uses TRBV19 with TRBJ1-5; 9 bases are shared with TRBD1. Germline V CDR1 and CDR2: LNHDA, SQIVND (reference sequence). The V gene end was trimmed by 1 base and the J gene end by 9 bases; junction bases not matched to a gene: 16. The CDR3 covers 18 residues. This CDR3 reads CASSIGFTGGGLDLPQHF. The CDR3 nucleotides are TGTGCCAGTAGTATAGGTTTCACAGGGGGCGGCCTGGATTTGCCCCAGCATTTT.

The rearrangement links TRBV7-8 to TRBJ1-4, with unresolved D. The germline gives CDR1 SGHVS, CDR2 FQNEAQ. Between the trimmed V and J ends, which lost 4 bases and 0 bases, there was a span of 9 bases. There are 15 residues in the CDR3. DNA for the CDR3: TGTGCCAGCAGCTACCTGGATGCAACTAATGAAAAACTGTTTTTT. Translation: CASSYLDATNEKLFF.

The CDR3 DNA follows: TGCGCCAGCAGTGGTCTGAGTTCGGGGGTAGAGCAGTTCTTC. This encodes CASSGLSSGVEQFF. The genes are TRBV10-2 and TRBJ2-1, with D possibly being TRBD2 (6 bases). This CDR3 comprises 14 residues. Germline lookup yields CDR1 WSHSY and CDR2 SAAADI. V was shortened by 4 bases and J by 10 bases, with 17 bases between the two germline ends.

The gene calls are TRBV27 and TRBJ2-1; D could derive from TRBD1 or TRBD2 (5 bases each). The CDR3 is 15 residues long. Germline V lookup: CDR1 MNHEY, CDR2 SMNVEV (reference sequence). Between the trimmed V and J ends, which lost 6 bases and 6 bases, there was a span of 18 bases. The CDR3 loop is CASSDPGRRGNEQFF. The CDR3 coding sequence is TGTGCCAGCAGCGATCCGGGACGCCGCGGCAATGAGCAGTTCTTC.

V is TRBV15 and J is TRBJ1-3, with a weak D call TRBD1 (5 bases). Germline V CDR1 and CDR2: LNHNV, YYDKDF (reference sequence). V dropped 0 bases and J dropped 2 bases, with 8 bases sitting between them. The CDR3 length is 15 residues. CDR3 sequence reads: CATSREGGTGNTIYF. For the CDR3, the DNA is TGTGCCACCAGCAGAGAGGGGGGGACTGGAAACACCATATATTTT. The full variable domain, in which reference TRBV15 and TRBJ1-3 provide the parts outside the CDR3, is DAMVIQNPRYQVTQFGKPVTLSCSQTLNHNVMYWYQQKSSQAPKLLFHYYDKDFNNEADTPDNFQSRRPNTSFCFLDIRSPGLGDTAMYLCATSREGGTGNTIYFGEGSWLTVV.

The rearrangement joins TRBV28 to TRBJ1-2, with D possibly TRBD1 on 6 matching bases. Germline CDR1 is MDHEN and CDR2 is SYDVKM. The V end lost 2 bases, the J end lost 6 bases, and 16 bases lay between the germline ends. The CDR3 length is 15 residues. The CDR3 loop is CASSLRVRGANGYTF. CDR3 coding DNA: TGTGCCAGCAGTTTAAGGGTTCGGGGGGCCAATGGCTACACCTTC.

The V gene is TRBV28, the J gene TRBJ2-2, with 11 bases lining up with TRBD2. J gave up 6 bases and V 3 bases, and 9 bases lay outside the gene matches. CDR1 and CDR2 (germline): MDHEN, SYDVKM. CDR3 length equals 17 residues. The CDR3, as DNA: TGTGCCAGCAGTTTCTTCCGGATAGCGGGAGGGGCCGGGGAGCTGTTTTTT. Its translation is CASSFFRIAGGAGELFF. Full variable domain (rest looked up from reference TRBV28 and TRBJ2-2): DVKVTQSSRYLVKRTGEKVFLECVQDMDHENMFWYRQDPGLGLRLIYFSYDVKMKEKGDIPEGYSVSREKKERFSLILESASTNQTSMYLCASSFFRIAGGAGELFFGEGSRLTVL.

The sample holds a few counts of this clone. The gene calls are TRBV30 and TRBJ1-1; D is possibly TRBD1 (5 bases). The CDR3 consists of 16 residues. Germline CDR1 and CDR2: GTSNPN and SVGIG (reference sequence). V was clipped by 1 base and J by 2 bases, with 17 bases between them. CDR3 in amino acids: CAWSGYQGQYNTEAFF. In DNA form, the CDR3 reads TGTGCCTGGAGTGGATATCAAGGACAATATAACACTGAAGCTTTCTTT.

The chain employs TRBV15 and TRBJ2-7; 11 bases agree with TRBD2. The CDR3 consists of 15 residues. CDR1 is LNHNV, CDR2 YYDKDF, per germline (reference sequence). Trimming removed 0 bases from V and 6 bases from J; junction bases left unmatched: 4. The CDR3 nucleotides read TGTGCCACCAGCAGAGATCTTCTAGCGGGAGGCGAGCAGTACTTC. Translation gives CATSRDLLAGGEQYF.

The genes are TRBV19 and TRBJ2-3; a weak D match, TRBD1 (6 bases). CDR3 size: 12 residues. CDR1 LNHDA and CDR2 SQIVND come from the germline V gene (reference sequence). Trimming cost V 8 bases and J 4 bases, with 10 bases left between them. The CDR3 reads CASGAGADTQYF. The DNA of the CDR3 is TGTGCCAGTGGTGCAGGGGCAGATACGCAGTATTTT.

This chain uses TRBV5-1 with TRBJ1-4; 9 nucleotides line up with TRBD1. CDR1 SGHRS and CDR2 YFSETQ come from the germline V gene. CDR3 length: 16 amino acids. V trimming: 4 bases; J trimming: 7 bases; junction bases outside the gene matches: 11. The CDR3 sequence: CASSPRDRAGGEKLFF. Here the CDR3 DNA reads TGCGCCAGCAGCCCCCGGGACAGGGCGGGAGGTGAAAAACTGTTTTTT.

A single count supports this clone. The gene calls are TRBV2 and TRBJ1-5; a weak D match, TRBD1 (5 bases). V lost 6 bases to trimming and J lost 7 bases, with 25 bases between them. The CDR3 loop spans 17 amino acids. Germline CDR1 reads SNHLY; CDR2 reads FYNNEI. The CDR3 DNA sequence: TGTGCCAGCAGCTCCCTCTTGGCGGGGGAAGTAGGGCAGCCCCAGCATTTT. This encodes CASSSLLAGEVGQPQHF.

The CDR3 nucleotides are TGCGCCAGCAGCTTGGACAGGCGTAACTACAATGAGCAGTTCTTC. The encoded protein is CASSLDRRNYNEQFF. The rearrangement links TRBV5-1 to TRBJ2-1, with TRBD1 as a possible D gene (5 bases). The CDR3 is 15 residues long. The V and J ends lost 0 bases and 3 bases respectively, with 10 bases between them. Per the germline V gene, CDR1 is SGHRS and CDR2 is YFSETQ.

This chain connects TRBV5-1 to TRBJ1-2; a possible D gene is TRBD1 (5 bases). V was cut by 4 bases and J by 2 bases, with 12 bases left in between. CDR3 size: 14 residues. CDR1 is SGHRS and CDR2 is YFSETQ in the germline V gene. The DNA for the CDR3 is TGCGCCAGCAGCGGTGGGGCGGAAAACTATGGCTACACCTTC. Its translation is CASSGGAENYGYTF.

Regarding this clone: Within the sample, other DNA sequences also encode this same CDR3. J is TRBJ2-1 and V is TRBV9, with D possibly being TRBD2 (5 bases). This CDR3 is 15 amino acids long. V was trimmed by 1 base and J by 4 bases, leaving 12 bases between them. Germline values: CDR1 SGDLS, CDR2 YYNGEE. The CDR3 sequence: CASSVSSTSYNEQFF. CDR3 nucleotides: TGTGCCAGCAGCGTATCTAGCACCTCGTACAATGAGCAGTTCTTC.

CDR3 region: CASSSWTAALRDGYTF. The CDR3 bases are TGTGCCAGCAGTTCCTGGACAGCCGCCTTAAGGGATGGCTACACCTTC. J is TRBJ1-2 and V is TRBV28; weak D call: TRBD1 (6 bases). There are 16 residues in the CDR3. V lost 4 bases to trimming and J lost 6 bases, with 21 bases between them. Germline-derived CDR1 and CDR2 are MDHEN and SYDVKM.

The V and J genes are TRBV7-2 and TRBJ2-7, with 14 bases aligning to TRBD2. V lost 7 bases, J lost 3 bases, and 5 bases stayed unmatched. Germline V gives CDR1 SGHTA, CDR2 FQGNSA. CDR3 length equals 15 residues. CDR3 sequence (DNA): TGTGCCAGCACCCCGGGGACTAGCGGGAGCTACGAGCAGTACTTC. This sequence encodes CASTPGTSGSYEQYF.

The genes are TRBV21-1 and TRBJ1-1; no check of the table's D call, TRBD1, against the DNA was made. TRBV21-1 represents a pseudogene. The CDR3 length is 15 residues. CDR3 residues: CASSKQRQMNTEAFF. The CDR3 region has the DNA TGTGCCAGCAGCAAACAGAGACAAATGAACACTGAAGCTTTCTTT.

The J gene is TRBJ2-7, the V gene TRBV30; D not certain. V was cut by 1 base and J by 2 bases, with 6 bases left in between. Germline CDR1 GTSNPN, CDR2 SVGIG (reference sequence). This CDR3 comprises 12 residues. CDR3 bases: TGTGCCTGGAGTGGTTCGACCTACGAGCAGTACTTC. Protein sequence: CAWSGSTYEQYF.

The chain combines TRBV5-4 with TRBJ1-2; D is undetermined. The germline gives CDR1 SGHNT, CDR2 YYREEE (reference sequence). Between the trimmed V and J ends, which lost 0 bases and 8 bases, there was a span of 5 bases. This CDR3 spans 11 amino acids. CDR3 bases: TGTGCCAGCAGCTTGGCTAGCGGCTACACCTTC. Amino acids: CASSLASGYTF.

This chain uses TRBV27 with TRBJ1-5; D is perhaps TRBD1 (5 bases). V gave up 8 bases and J gave up 3 bases, with 17 bases separating them. The germline V gene encodes CDR1 MNHEY and CDR2 SMNVEV (reference sequence). This CDR3 region has 15 residues. CDR3 nucleotide sequence: TGTGCCAGCTGGAATGTGGAACAGGCCAATCAGCCCCAGCATTTT. This encodes CASWNVEQANQPQHF.

The chain has TRBV28 and TRBJ1-2; D remains ambiguous. The CDR3 extends over 15 amino acids. Trimming took off 9 bases at V and 7 bases at J, with 24 bases between the two ends. Germline lookup yields CDR1 MDHEN and CDR2 SYDVKM. The CDR3: CASNESGLGLAGYTF. Here the CDR3 DNA reads TGTGCCAGTAACGAATCGGGTTTAGGGCTGGCTGGCTACACCTTC.

On this clone itself: At one boundary the junction diverges from the germline segment, which might be a read error. The chain combines TRBV29-1 with TRBJ1-1, with 8 nucleotides matching TRBD1. CDR3 length equals 14 residues. The germline CDR1 and CDR2 sequences are SQVTM and ANQGSEA. The CDR3 nucleotides read TGCAGCGTGGAAGTCAGGGGGCTCGGAACTGAAGCTTTCTTT. Its translation: CSVEVRGLGTEAFF.

CDR3 region: CASSVSEKLFF. CDR3 DNA sequence: TGTGCCAGCAGTGTGTCGGAAAAACTGTTTTTT. The chain combines TRBV28 with TRBJ1-4; D unresolved. CDR1 and CDR2 from the germline V gene are MDHEN and SYDVKM. V was cut by 5 bases and J by 8 bases, with 6 bases left in between. The CDR3 sequence is 11 residues long.

The V gene is TRBV30, the J gene TRBJ1-1; D is unclear. V lost 3 bases, J lost 1 base, and 9 bases lay in between. Germline V gene lookup returns CDR1 GTSNPN and CDR2 SVGIG (reference sequence). The CDR3 spans 13 residues. This CDR3 reads CAWRVTENTEAFF. The CDR3 region has the DNA TGTGCCTGGAGGGTAACAGAGAACACTGAAGCTTTCTTT.